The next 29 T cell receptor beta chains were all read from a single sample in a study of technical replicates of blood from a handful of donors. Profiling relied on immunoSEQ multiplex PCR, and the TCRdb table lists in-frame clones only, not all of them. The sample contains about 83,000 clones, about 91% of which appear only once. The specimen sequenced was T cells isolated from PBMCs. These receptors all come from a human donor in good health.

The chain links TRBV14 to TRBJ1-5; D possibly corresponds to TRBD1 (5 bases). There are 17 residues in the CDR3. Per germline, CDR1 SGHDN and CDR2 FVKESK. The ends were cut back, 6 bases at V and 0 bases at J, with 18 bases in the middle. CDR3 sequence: CASSRRVPIHSNQPQHF. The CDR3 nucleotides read TGTGCCAGCAGTCGCAGGGTGCCCATCCATAGCAATCAGCCCCAGCATTTT.

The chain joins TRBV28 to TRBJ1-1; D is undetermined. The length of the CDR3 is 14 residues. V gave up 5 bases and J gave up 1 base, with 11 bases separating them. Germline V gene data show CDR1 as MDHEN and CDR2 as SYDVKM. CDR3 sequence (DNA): TGTGCCAGCAGTACACCTTACAAGAACACTGAAGCTTTCTTT. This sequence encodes CASSTPYKNTEAFF.

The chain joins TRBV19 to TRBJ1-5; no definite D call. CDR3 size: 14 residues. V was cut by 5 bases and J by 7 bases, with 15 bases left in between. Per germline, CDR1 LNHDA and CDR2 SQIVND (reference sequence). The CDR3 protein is CASSSQTSLQPQHF. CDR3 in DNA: TGTGCCAGTAGTTCCCAGACATCGTTGCAGCCCCAGCATTTT.

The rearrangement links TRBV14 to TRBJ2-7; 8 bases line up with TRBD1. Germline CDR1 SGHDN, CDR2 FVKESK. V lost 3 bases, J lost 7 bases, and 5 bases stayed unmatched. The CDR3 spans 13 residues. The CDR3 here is CASSQRTGREQYF. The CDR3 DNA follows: TGTGCCAGCAGCCAGCGGACAGGGCGGGAGCAGTACTTC.

In nucleotides, the CDR3 is TGTGCCAGCAGCTTAGATCCGGGGGGCAGGACCGGGGAGCTGTTTTTT. Protein: CASSLDPGGRTGELFF. The chain carries TRBV11-3 and TRBJ2-2; weak D call: TRBD2 (7 bases). Germline V gene data show CDR1 as SGHNT and CDR2 as YENEEA. This CDR3 is built from 16 residues. Trimming removed 0 bases at V and 5 bases at J, with 13 bases between.

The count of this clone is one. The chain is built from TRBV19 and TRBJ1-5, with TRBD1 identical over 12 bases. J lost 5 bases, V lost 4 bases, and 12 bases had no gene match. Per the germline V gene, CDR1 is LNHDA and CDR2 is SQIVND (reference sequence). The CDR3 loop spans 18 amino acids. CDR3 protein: CASSTYWGTGGEDQPQHF. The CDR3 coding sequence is TGTGCCAGTAGTACCTACTGGGGGACAGGGGGCGAGGATCAGCCCCAGCATTTT.

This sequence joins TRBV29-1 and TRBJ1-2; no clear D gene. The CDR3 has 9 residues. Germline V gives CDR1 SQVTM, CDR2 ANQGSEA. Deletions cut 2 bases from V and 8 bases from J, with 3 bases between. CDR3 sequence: CSVEQGYTF. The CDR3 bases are TGCAGCGTTGAACAAGGCTACACCTTC.

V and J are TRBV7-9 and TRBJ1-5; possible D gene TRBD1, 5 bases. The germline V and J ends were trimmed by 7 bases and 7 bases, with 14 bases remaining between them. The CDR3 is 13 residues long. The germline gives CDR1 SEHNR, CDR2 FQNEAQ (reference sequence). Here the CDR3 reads CASTKIGAQPQHF. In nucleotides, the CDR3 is TGTGCCAGCACCAAAATAGGGGCCCAGCCCCAGCATTTT.

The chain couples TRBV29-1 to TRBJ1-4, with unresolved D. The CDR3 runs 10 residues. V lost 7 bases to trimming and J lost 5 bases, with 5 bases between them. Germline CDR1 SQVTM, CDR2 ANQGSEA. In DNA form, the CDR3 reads TGCAGCGCCTTGAATGAAAAACTGTTTTTT. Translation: CSALNEKLFF. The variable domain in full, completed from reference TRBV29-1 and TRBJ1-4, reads SAVISQKPSRDICQRGTSLTIQCQVDSQVTMMFWYRQQPGQSLTLIATANQGSEATYESGFVIDKFPISRPNLTFSTLTVSNMSPEDSSIYLCSALNEKLFFGSGTQLSVL.

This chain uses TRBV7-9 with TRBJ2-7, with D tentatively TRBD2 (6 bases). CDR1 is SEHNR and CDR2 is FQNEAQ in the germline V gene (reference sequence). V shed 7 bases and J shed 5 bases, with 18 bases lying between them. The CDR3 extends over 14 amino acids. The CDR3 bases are TGTGCCAGCATCAAAGGCGGGGTGGGGAACGAGCAGTACTTC. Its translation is CASIKGGVGNEQYF.

DNA of the CDR3: TGCGCCAGCAGCTTGGGGCCGGGGAACACTGAAGCTTTCTTT. Translating gives CASSLGPGNTEAFF. The chain combines TRBV5-1 with TRBJ1-1; no definite D call. CDR1 is SGHRS and CDR2 is YFSETQ in the germline V gene. CDR3 length equals 14 residues. V was shortened by 0 bases and J by 1 base, with 7 bases between the two germline ends.

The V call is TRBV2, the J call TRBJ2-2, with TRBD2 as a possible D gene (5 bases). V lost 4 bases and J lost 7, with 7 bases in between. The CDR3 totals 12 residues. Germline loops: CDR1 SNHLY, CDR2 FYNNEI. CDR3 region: CASSARGGELFF. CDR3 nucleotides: TGTGCCAGCAGTGCCCGGGGCGGGGAGCTGTTTTTT.

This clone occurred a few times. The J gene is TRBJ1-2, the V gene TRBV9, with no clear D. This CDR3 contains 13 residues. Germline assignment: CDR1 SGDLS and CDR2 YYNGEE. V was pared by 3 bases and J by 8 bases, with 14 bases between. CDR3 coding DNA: TGTGCCAGCAGCGGGGCGGGGTTAGAGGGCTACACCTTC. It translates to CASSGAGLEGYTF. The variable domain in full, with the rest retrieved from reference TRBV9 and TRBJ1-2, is DSGVTQTPKHLITATGQRVTLRCSPRSGDLSVYWYQQSLDQGLQFLIQYYNGEERAKGNILERFSAQQFPDLHSELNLSSLELGDSALYFCASSGAGLEGYTFGSGTRLTVV.

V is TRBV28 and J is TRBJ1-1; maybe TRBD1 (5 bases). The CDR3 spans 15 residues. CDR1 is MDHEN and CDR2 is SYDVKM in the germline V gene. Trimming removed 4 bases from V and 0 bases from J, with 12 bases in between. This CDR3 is CASSSMDILNTEAFF. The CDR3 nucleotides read TGTGCCAGCAGTTCAATGGACATATTGAACACTGAAGCTTTCTTT.

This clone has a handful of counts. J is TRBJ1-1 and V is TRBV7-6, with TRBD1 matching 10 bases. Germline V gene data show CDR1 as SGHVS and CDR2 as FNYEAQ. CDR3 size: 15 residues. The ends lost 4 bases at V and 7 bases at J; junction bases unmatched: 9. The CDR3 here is CASSSPGTGALEAFF. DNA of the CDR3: TGTGCCAGCAGCTCCCCCGGGACAGGGGCCCTTGAAGCTTTCTTT.

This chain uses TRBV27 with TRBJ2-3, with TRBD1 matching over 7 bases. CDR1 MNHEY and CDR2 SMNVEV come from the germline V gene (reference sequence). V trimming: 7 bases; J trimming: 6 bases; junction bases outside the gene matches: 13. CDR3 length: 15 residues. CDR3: CASTLTGNLADTQYF. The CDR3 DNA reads TGTGCCAGCACCTTGACAGGGAACCTCGCGGATACGCAGTATTTT.

The CDR3 is CASSPQASSYNSPLHF. DNA for the CDR3: TGTGCCAGCTCACCACAAGCGAGCTCCTATAATTCACCCCTCCACTTT. This sequence joins TRBV18 and TRBJ1-6; D gene ambiguous. From germline, CDR1 is KGHSH and CDR2 LQKENI. This CDR3 region has 16 residues. Trimming shortened V by 1 base and J by 0 bases, and 7 bases separated the two germline ends.

The CDR3 nucleotides are TGTGCCAGCAGCCCCCCTCGTGGAGGGATAAACTCCTACGAGCAGTACTTC. Its protein product is CASSPPRGGINSYEQYF. This chain links TRBV7-2 with TRBJ2-7; the D gene is possibly TRBD2 (6 bases). V was cut by 5 bases and J by 0 bases, with 20 bases left in between. Germline loops: CDR1 SGHTA, CDR2 FQGNSA. CDR3 length: 17 residues.

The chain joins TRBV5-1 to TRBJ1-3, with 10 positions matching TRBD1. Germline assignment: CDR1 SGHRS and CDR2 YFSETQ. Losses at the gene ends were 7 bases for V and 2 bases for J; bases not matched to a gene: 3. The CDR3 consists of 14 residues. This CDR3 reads CASADRGPGNTIYF. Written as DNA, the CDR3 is TGCGCCAGCGCTGACAGGGGGCCTGGAAACACCATATATTTT.

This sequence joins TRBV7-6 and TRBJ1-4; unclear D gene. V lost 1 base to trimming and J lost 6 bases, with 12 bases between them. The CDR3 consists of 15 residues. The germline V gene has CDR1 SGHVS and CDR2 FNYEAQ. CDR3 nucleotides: TGTGCCAGCAGCTTAGGTAGTCCCTCTGATGAAAAACTGTTTTTT. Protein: CASSLGSPSDEKLFF.

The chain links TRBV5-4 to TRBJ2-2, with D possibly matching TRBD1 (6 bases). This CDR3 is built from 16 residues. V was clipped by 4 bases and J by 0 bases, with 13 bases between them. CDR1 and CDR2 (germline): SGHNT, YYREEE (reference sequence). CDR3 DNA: TGTGCCAGCAGCGGAACAGGGCAGGCGAACACCGGGGAGCTGTTTTTT. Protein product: CASSGTGQANTGELFF.

The CDR3 DNA reads as TGTGCCAGCAGTGAGAGTATCGGGGGGGCCGGGGAGCTGTTTTTT. Its translation: CASSESIGGAGELFF. The chain recombines TRBV6-1 with TRBJ2-2; 8 bases fit TRBD2. Germline V gives CDR1 MNHNS, CDR2 SASEGT. Trimming at V came to 3 bases and at J to 6 bases, leaving 6 bases not matched to a gene. The CDR3 is 15 amino acids.

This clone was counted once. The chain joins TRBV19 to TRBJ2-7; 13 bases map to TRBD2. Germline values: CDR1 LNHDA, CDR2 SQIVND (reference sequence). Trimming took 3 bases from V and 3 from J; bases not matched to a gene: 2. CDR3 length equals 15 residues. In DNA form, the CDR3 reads TGTGCCAGTAGTATTACTAGCGGGAGGGACTACGAGCAGTACTTC. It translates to CASSITSGRDYEQYF.

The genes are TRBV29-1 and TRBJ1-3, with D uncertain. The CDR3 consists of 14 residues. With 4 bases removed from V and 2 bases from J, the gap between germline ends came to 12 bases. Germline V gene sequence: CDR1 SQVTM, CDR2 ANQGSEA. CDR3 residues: CSVVPGGTGNTIYF. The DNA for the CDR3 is TGCAGCGTTGTCCCGGGAGGGACTGGAAACACCATATATTTT.

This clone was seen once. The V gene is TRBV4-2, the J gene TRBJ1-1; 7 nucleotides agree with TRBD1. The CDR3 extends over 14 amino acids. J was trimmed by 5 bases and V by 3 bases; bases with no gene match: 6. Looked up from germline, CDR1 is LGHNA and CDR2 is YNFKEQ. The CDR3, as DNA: TGTGCCAGCAGCCACCTTACAGGGGCAACTGAAGCTTTCTTT. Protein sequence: CASSHLTGATEAFF.

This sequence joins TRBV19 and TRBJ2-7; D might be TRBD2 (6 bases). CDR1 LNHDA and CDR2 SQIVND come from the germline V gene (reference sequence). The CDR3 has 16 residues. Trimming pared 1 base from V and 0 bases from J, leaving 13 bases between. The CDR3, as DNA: TGTGCCAGTAGTATAGGTGGTAGCGGTAACTCCTACGAGCAGTACTTC. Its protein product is CASSIGGSGNSYEQYF.

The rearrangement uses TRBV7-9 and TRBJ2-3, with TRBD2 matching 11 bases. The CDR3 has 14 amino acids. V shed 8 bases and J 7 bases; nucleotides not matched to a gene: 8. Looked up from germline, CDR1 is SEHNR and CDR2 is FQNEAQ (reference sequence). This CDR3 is CASGLAGGLHTQYF. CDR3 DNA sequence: TGTGCCAGCGGGCTAGCGGGAGGCCTTCATACGCAGTATTTT.

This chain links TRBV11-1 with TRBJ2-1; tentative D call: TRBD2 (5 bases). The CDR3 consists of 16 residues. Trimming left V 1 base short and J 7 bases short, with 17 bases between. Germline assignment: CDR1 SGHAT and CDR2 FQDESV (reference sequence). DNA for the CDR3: TGTGCCAGCAGCTTAGAGGTAGCGCCCCAGAGGAATGAGCAGTTCTTC. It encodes CASSLEVAPQRNEQFF.

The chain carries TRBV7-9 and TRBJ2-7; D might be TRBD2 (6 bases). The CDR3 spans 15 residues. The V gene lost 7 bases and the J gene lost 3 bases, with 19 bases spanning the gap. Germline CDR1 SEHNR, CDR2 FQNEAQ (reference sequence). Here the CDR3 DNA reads TGTGCCAGCACCGACCTGGCGGGACTCCGCTACGAGCAGTACTTC. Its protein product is CASTDLAGLRYEQYF.